This TCR beta chain was sequenced during a study of T cell responses to AZD1222 COVID-19 vaccine. This table comes from immunoSEQ multiplex PCR, and its TCRdb copy is limited to in-frame clones, with some not included. The table shows roughly 200,000 clones, with approximately 95% occurring only once. CDR3 length equals 15 residues. V usage is TRBV21-1 and J usage is TRBJ1-5. TRBV21-1 is an annotated pseudogene. The specimen comprised peripheral blood, sampled 28 days after the second dose of the MenACWY control vaccine. The receptor was isolated from an adult who received the MenACWY meningococcal vaccine as a control. The CDR3 here is CASSKEGRCNQPQHF. The CDR3 DNA sequence: TGTGCCAGCAGCAAAGAGGGGAGGTGCAATCAGCCCCAGCATTTT.